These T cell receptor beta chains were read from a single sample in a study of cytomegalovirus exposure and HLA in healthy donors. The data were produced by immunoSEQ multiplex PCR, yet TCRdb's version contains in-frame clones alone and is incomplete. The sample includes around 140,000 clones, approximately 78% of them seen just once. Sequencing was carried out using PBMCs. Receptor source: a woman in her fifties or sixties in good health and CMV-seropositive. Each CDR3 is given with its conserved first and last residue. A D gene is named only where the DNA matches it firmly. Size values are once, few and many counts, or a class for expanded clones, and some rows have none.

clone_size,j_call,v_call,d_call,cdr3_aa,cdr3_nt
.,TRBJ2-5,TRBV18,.,CASSPPLQTQYF,TGTGCCAGCTCACCACCCCTCCAGACCCAGTACTTC
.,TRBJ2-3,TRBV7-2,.,CASSYVAARGDTQYF,TGTGCCAGCAGCTACGTAGCGGCTAGGGGAGATACGCAGTATTTT
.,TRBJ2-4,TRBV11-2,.,CASSLVGGYGNSQYF,TGTGCCAGCAGCTTAGTCGGGGGATATGGAAACAGTCAGTACTTC
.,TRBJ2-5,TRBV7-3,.,CASSPRETQYF,TGTGCCAGCAGCCCTAGGGAGACCCAGTACTTC
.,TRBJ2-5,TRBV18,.,CASSPFRAQETQYF,TGTGCCAGCTCACCATTCAGGGCACAAGAGACCCAGTACTTC
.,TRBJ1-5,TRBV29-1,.,CSVGQYSNQPQHF,TGCAGCGTTGGGCAGTATAGCAATCAGCCCCAGCATTTT
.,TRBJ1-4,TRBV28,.,CASSYLNEKLFF,TGTGCCAGCAGCTACCTCAATGAAAAACTGTTTTTT
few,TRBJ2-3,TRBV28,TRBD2,CASRIAGDVADTQYF,TGTGCCAGCAGGATAGCGGGAGATGTCGCAGATACGCAGTATTTT
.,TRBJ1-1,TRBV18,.,CASSPWELQNTEAFF,TGTGCCAGCTCACCATGGGAGCTCCAGAACACTGAAGCTTTCTTT
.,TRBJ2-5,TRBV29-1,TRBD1,CSVLGQGSQETQYF,TGCAGCGTTTTGGGACAGGGTTCGCAAGAGACCCAGTACTTC
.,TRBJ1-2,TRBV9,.,CASSIGGEGASYTF,TGTGCCAGCAGCATTGGAGGGGAAGGGGCTAGCTACACCTTC
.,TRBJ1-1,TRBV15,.,CATSYIGGSNTEAFF,TGTGCCACCAGCTACATCGGGGGGTCTAACACTGAAGCTTTCTTT
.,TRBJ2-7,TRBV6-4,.,CASSDRARPYLSSYEQYF,TGTGCCAGCAGTGACCGAGCGAGACCCTACCTTAGCTCCTACGAGCAGTACTTC
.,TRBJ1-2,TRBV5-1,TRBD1,CASSSPTGGDGYTF,TGCGCCAGCAGCTCTCCGACAGGGGGTGATGGCTACACCTTC
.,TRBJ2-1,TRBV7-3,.,CASSLQAATYNEQFF,TGTGCCAGCAGCTTACAGGCAGCTACCTACAATGAGCAGTTCTTC
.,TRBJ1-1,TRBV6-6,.,CASLGGTEAFF,TGTGCCAGCTTGGGGGGCACTGAAGCTTTCTTT
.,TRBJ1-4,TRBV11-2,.,CASSPRGFPNEKLFF,TGTGCCAGCAGCCCCCGCGGGTTCCCTAATGAAAAACTGTTTTTT
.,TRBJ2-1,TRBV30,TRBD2,CAWTVGTSGIRGQFF,TGTGCCTGGACTGTTGGGACTAGCGGGATTAGAGGGCAGTTCTTC
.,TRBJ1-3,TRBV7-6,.,CASSLGGGTPHSGNTIYF,TGTGCCAGCAGCTTAGGGGGGGGGACACCTCACTCTGGAAACACCATATATTTT
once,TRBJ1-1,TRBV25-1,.,CASSEFQGRANTEAFF,TGTGCCAGCAGTGAATTCCAGGGCAGAGCTAACACTGAAGCTTTCTTT
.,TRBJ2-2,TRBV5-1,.,CASSLNTNTGELFF,TGCGCCAGCAGCTTGAACACGAACACCGGGGAGCTGTTTTTT
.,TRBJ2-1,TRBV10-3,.,CAISESPLPTYNEQFF,TGTGCCATCAGTGAGTCGCCTCTACCCACCTACAATGAGCAGTTCTTC
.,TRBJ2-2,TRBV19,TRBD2,CASSRGTTNTGELFF,TGTGCCAGTAGTCGTGGGACTACGAACACCGGGGAGCTGTTTTTT
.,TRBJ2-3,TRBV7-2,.,CASSLATMDTQYF,TGTGCCAGCAGCTTAGCCACTATGGATACGCAGTATTTT
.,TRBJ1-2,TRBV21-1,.,CASSTPGQSPFYGYTF,TGTGCCAGCAGCACCCCGGGACAATCGCCTTTCTATGGCTACACCTTC
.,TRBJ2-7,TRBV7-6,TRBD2,CASSLSPGLLAGVYEQYF,TGTGCCAGCAGCTTATCCCCCGGACTACTAGCGGGAGTCTACGAGCAGTACTTC
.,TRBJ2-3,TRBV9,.,CASSVGQPGDTQYF,TGTGCCAGCAGCGTAGGCCAACCCGGAGATACGCAGTATTTT
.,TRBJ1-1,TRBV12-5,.,CASGLGGGEAFF,TGTGCTAGTGGTTTGGGTGGGGGCGAAGCTTTCTTT
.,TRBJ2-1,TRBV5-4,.,CASSMDTASYNEQFF,TGTGCCAGCAGCATGGACACCGCCTCCTACAATGAGCAGTTCTTC
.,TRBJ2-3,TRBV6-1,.,CASTEKGGTDTQYF,TGTGCCAGCACCGAAAAGGGGGGCACAGATACGCAGTATTTT
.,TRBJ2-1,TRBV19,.,CASSISGNGGEQFF,TGTGCCAGTAGTATTTCAGGGAACGGCGGAGAGCAGTTCTTC
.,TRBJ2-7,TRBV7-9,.,CSSSFSRVLHGEQYF,TGTTCCAGCAGCTTCTCGAGGGTGCTCCATGGGGAGCAGTACTTC
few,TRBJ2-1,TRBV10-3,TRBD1,CAISEDWGQGRYEQFF,TGTGCCATCAGTGAAGATTGGGGACAGGGCAGGTATGAGCAGTTCTTC
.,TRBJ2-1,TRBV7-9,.,CSSRFPSYNEQFF,TGTTCCAGTAGATTTCCCTCCTACAATGAGCAGTTCTTC
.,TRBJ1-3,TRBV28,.,CASSYQGSGNTIYF,TGTGCCAGCAGTTATCAGGGCTCTGGAAACACCATATATTTT
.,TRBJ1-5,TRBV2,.,CASSPPGRANQPQHF,TGTGCCAGCAGTCCCCCGGGGAGGGCAAATCAGCCCCAGCATTTT
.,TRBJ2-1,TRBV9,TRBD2,CASSVRLAGGYNEQFF,TGTGCCAGCAGCGTACGACTAGCGGGAGGATACAATGAGCAGTTCTTC
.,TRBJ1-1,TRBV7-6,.,CASSLAQNTEAFF,TGTGCCAGCAGCTTAGCACAGAACACTGAAGCTTTCTTT
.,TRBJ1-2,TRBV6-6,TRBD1,CASSKAGQGASYGYTF,TGTGCCAGCAGTAAGGCGGGACAGGGGGCGAGCTATGGCTACACCTTC
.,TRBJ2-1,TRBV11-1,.,CASSFEFNEQFF,TGTGCCAGCAGCTTTGAGTTCAATGAGCAGTTCTTC
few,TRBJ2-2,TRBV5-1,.,CASSLNTGELFF,TGCGCCAGCAGCCTGAACACCGGGGAGCTGTTTTTT
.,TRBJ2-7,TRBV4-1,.,CASSQEMSRNYEQYF,TGCGCCAGCAGCCAAGAGATGAGCCGAAACTACGAGCAGTACTTC
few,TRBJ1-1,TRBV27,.,CASSRVVGNTEAFF,TGTGCCAGCAGCAGGGTGGTAGGGAACACTGAAGCTTTCTTT
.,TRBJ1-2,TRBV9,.,CASSVPVGSYTF,TGTGCCAGCAGCGTACCCGTCGGGAGCTACACCTTC
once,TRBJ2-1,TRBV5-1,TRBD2,CASSLGTSASSYNEQFF,TGCGCCAGCAGCTTAGGGACTAGCGCAAGCTCCTACAATGAGCAGTTCTTC
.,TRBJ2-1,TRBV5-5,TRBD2,CASSLVASGWGGSDEQFF,TGTGCCAGCAGCTTGGTGGCTAGCGGGTGGGGGGGCTCCGATGAGCAGTTCTTC
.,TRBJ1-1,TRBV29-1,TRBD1,CSVGQGDVEAFF,TGCAGCGTTGGACAGGGCGACGTTGAAGCTTTCTTT
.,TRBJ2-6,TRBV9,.,CASSAILDIPGANVLTF,TGTGCCAGCAGCGCCATCTTGGACATCCCTGGGGCCAACGTCCTGACTTTC
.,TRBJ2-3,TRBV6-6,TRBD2,CASSTGLAGSTDTQYF,TGTGCCAGCAGCACAGGACTAGCGGGGAGCACAGATACGCAGTATTTT
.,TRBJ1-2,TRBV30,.,CAWTPGGGGYTF,TGTGCCTGGACTCCCGGGGGTGGGGGCTACACCTTC